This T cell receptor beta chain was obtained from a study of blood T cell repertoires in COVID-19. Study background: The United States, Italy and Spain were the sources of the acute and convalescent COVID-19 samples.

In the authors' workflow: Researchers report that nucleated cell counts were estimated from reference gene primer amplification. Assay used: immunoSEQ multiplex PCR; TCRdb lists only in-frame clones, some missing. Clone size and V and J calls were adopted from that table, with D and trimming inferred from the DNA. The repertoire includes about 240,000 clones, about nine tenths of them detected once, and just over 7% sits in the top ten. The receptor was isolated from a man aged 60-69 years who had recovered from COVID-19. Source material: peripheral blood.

The CDR3, as DNA: TGTGCCAGCAGAACAGGGTTCAAAAACATTCAGTACTTC. It yields the protein CASRTGFKNIQYF. V and J are TRBV12-3 or TRBV12-4 and TRBJ2-4; D possibly corresponds to TRBD1 (6 bases). The CDR3 contains 13 residues. The V end lost 6 bases, the J end lost 3 bases, and 9 bases lay between the germline ends.